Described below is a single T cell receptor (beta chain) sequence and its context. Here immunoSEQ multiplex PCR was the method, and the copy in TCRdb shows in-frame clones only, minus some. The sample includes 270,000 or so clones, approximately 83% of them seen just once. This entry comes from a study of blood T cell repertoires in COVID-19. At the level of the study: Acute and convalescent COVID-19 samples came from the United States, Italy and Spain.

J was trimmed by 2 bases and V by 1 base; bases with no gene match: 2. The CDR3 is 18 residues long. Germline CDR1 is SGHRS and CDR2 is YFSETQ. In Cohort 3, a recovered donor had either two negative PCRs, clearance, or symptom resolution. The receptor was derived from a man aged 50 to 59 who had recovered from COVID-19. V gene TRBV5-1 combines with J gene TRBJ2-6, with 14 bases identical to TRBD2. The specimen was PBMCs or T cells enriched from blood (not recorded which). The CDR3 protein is CASSLPGLAGAGANVLTF. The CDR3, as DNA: TGCGCCAGCAGCTTGCCGGGACTAGCGGGAGCTGGGGCCAACGTCCTGACTTTC. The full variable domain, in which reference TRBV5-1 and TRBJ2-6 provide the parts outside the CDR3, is KAGVTQTPRYLIKTRGQQVTLSCSPISGHRSVSWYQQTPGQGLQFLFEYFSETQRNKGNFPGRFSGRQFSNSRSEMNVSTLELGDSALYLCASSLPGLAGAGANVLTFGAGSRLTVL.